This TCR beta chain was retrieved from a study of T cells expressing NK-cell markers. This CDR3 contains 13 residues. TCRdb re-called the 5' RACE reads, yielding one record per CDR3 amino acid sequence without DNA. This sample contains about 540,000 distinct CDR3 sequences. J is TRBJ2-3 and V is TRBV12-3 or TRBV12-4; TCRdb picks TRBD1, but there is no DNA to check that call. Sequenced: blood T cells: a sorted CD56 or NKG2C T cell subset, CD4+ or CD8+ T cells, or bulk PBMC T cells (not recorded which). The sequence was obtained from a man between 18 and 29 years old in good health. The CDR3: CASGRFSTDTQYF.